Following are 18 T cell receptor beta chains from one sample sequenced in a study of cytomegalovirus exposure and HLA in healthy donors. The study ran its PCR with 60 Vbeta and 13 Jbeta primers. Clones were sequenced by immunoSEQ multiplex PCR, and TCRdb holds only the in-frame ones, with some missing. The data contain roughly 260,000 clones, 84% of them seen just once; the ten biggest clones take up more than 1.5%. The sequenced sample was PBMCs. The receptors come from a woman in her thirties or forties in good health and CMV-seropositive.

The rearrangement links TRBV28 to TRBJ1-2; 8 nucleotides align to TRBD1. V shed 7 bases and J 5 bases; nucleotides not matched to a gene: 12. The CDR3 runs 15 residues. Germline V CDR1 and CDR2: MDHEN, SYDVKM. CDR3 sequence: CASNPGGGTSYGYTF. The CDR3 nucleotides are TGTGCCAGCAACCCAGGGGGCGGGACAAGTTATGGCTACACCTTC.

This chain links TRBV30 with TRBJ2-1, with 8 nucleotides matching TRBD2. Trimming cost V 2 bases and J 5 bases; bases outside gene matches: 5. CDR1 and CDR2 (germline): GTSNPN, SVGIG (reference sequence). This CDR3 comprises 14 residues. As DNA, the CDR3 is TGTGCCTGGAGTAGGCTAGCGGGCAACAATGAGCAGTTCTTC. Encoded protein: CAWSRLAGNNEQFF.

The chain has TRBV7-8 and TRBJ1-1; D gene uncertain. Trimming removed 3 bases at V and 0 bases at J, with 5 bases between. Germline CDR1 is SGHVS and CDR2 is FQNEAQ. The CDR3 is made up of 13 amino acids. CDR3 residues: CASSFPVNTEAFF. CDR3 sequence (DNA): TGTGCCAGCAGCTTTCCGGTGAACACTGAAGCTTTCTTT.

The gene calls are TRBV27 and TRBJ1-6; D is perhaps TRBD1 (5 bases). The germline V gene encodes CDR1 MNHEY and CDR2 SMNVEV (reference sequence). The V and J ends lost 2 bases and 9 bases respectively, with 17 bases between them. This CDR3 has 16 amino acids. In DNA, the CDR3 is TGTGCCAGCAGTTTAACCGGGCAAGGGGCGGTTTCACCCCTCCACTTT. Protein: CASSLTGQGAVSPLHF.

The chain recombines TRBV11-3 with TRBJ2-5; TRBD2 matches at 13 bases. V gave up 6 bases and J gave up 5 bases; unmatched junction bases: 6. Looked up from germline, CDR1 is SGHNT and CDR2 is YENEEA. The CDR3 has 15 amino acids. CDR3 in amino acids: CASREGTSGKETQYF. DNA for the CDR3: TGTGCCAGCAGGGAAGGGACTAGCGGGAAGGAGACCCAGTACTTC. Full variable domain (missing parts from reference TRBV11-3 and TRBJ2-5): EAGVVQSPRYKIIEKKQPVAFWCNPISGHNTLYWYLQNLGQGPELLIRYENEEAVDDSQLPKDRFSAERLKGVDSTLKIQPAELGDSAVYLCASREGTSGKETQYFGPGTRLLVL.

The V and J genes are TRBV6-5 and TRBJ2-5; the D is unclear. Germline CDR1 and CDR2: MNHEY and SVGAGI. The V end lost 2 bases, the J end lost 5 bases, and 15 bases lay between the germline ends. The CDR3 spans 15 residues. CDR3 sequence (DNA): TGTGCCAGCAGTTACGAGTCCGCCACTGCTGAGACCCAGTACTTC. Its translation is CASSYESATAETQYF.

The chain uses TRBV7-2 and TRBJ2-7; tentative D call: TRBD2 (5 bases). The V gene's germline CDR1 is SGHTA and CDR2 FQGNSA. This CDR3 is 15 amino acids long. The V end lost 1 base, the J end lost 2 bases, and 12 bases lay between the germline ends. CDR3 sequence reads: CASSLEADRTYEQYF. The DNA for the CDR3 is TGTGCCAGCAGCTTAGAAGCGGATAGAACCTACGAGCAGTACTTC.

This chain links TRBV7-2 with TRBJ1-1; D is possibly TRBD1 (6 bases). Germline CDR1 SGHTA, CDR2 FQGNSA. The V end lost 1 base, the J end lost 2 bases, and 11 bases lay between the germline ends. The CDR3 loop spans 15 amino acids. As DNA, the CDR3 is TGTGCCAGCAGCTTAGGCCGGGGGGCCAACACTGAAGCTTTCTTT. Encoded protein: CASSLGRGANTEAFF.

The chain carries TRBV2 and TRBJ2-1; D remains ambiguous. V shed 8 bases and J shed 7 bases, with 12 bases lying between them. The germline gives CDR1 SNHLY, CDR2 FYNNEI. The CDR3 has 12 amino acids. DNA for the CDR3: TGTGCCAGCGTTCGCGGTACGAATGAGCAGTTCTTC. It translates to CASVRGTNEQFF.

The CDR3: CASSESDGNLGTEAFF. In DNA form, the CDR3 reads TGTGCCAGCAGTGAATCGGACGGGAATTTGGGCACTGAAGCTTTCTTT. V gene TRBV25-1 combines with J gene TRBJ1-1; D not certain. Germline V gene sequence: CDR1 MGHDK, CDR2 SYGVNS. The CDR3 consists of 16 residues. V lost 1 base to trimming and J lost 4 bases, with 16 bases between them.

The chain uses TRBV4-2 and TRBJ1-2; tentative D call: TRBD1 (5 bases). V was clipped by 4 bases and J by 8 bases, with 17 bases between them. CDR1 is LGHNA and CDR2 is YNFKEQ in the germline V gene. The CDR3 spans 14 residues. CDR3 in amino acids: CASSPISLTGGYTF. CDR3 in DNA: TGTGCCAGCAGCCCGATATCCCTCACAGGAGGCTACACCTTC.

The chain is built from TRBV14 and TRBJ2-7, with 12 bases matching TRBD1. The CDR3 spans 15 residues. With 4 bases clipped from V and 6 bases from J, the junction kept 7 bases outside the gene matches. Germline values: CDR1 SGHDN, CDR2 FVKESK. DNA for the CDR3: TGTGCCAGCAGCCGGGACAGGGGGCGCATTAGCGAGCAGTACTTC. This sequence encodes CASSRDRGRISEQYF.

This chain joins TRBV7-9 and TRBJ2-1, with 7 nucleotides matching TRBD2. The CDR3 extends over 13 amino acids. Germline V lookup: CDR1 SEHNR, CDR2 FQNEAQ (reference sequence). V shed 5 bases and J 8 bases; nucleotides not matched to a gene: 6. Here the CDR3 DNA reads TGTGCCAGCAGCAAGCGGGGCGGGGATGAGCAGTTCTTC. Encoded protein: CASSKRGGDEQFF.

This rearrangement joins TRBV5-6 to TRBJ2-7; D gene ambiguous. The CDR3 is 14 amino acids. The V and J ends lost 4 bases and 0 bases respectively, with 11 bases between them. The germline CDR1 and CDR2 sequences are SGHDT and YYEEEE. CDR3 protein: CASSPTWSSYEQYF. DNA for the CDR3: TGTGCCAGCAGCCCCACATGGAGCTCCTACGAGCAGTACTTC.

The chain has TRBV9 and TRBJ2-1, with TRBD2 as a possible D gene (6 bases). The V gene's germline CDR1 is SGDLS and CDR2 YYNGEE. Trimming shortened V by 3 bases and J by 0 bases, and 13 bases separated the two germline ends. The CDR3 extends over 16 amino acids. The CDR3 region has the DNA TGTGCCAGCAGCGGTTTGGGCGGGATCTCCTACAATGAGCAGTTCTTC. Protein sequence: CASSGLGGISYNEQFF.

The chain links TRBV4-3 to TRBJ2-5, with D possibly being TRBD1 (6 bases). Per the germline V gene, CDR1 is LGHNA and CDR2 is YSLEER. The CDR3 is 13 residues long. Trimming left V 3 bases short and J 2 bases short, with 7 bases between. The chain's CDR3 is CASSQRGQETQYF. CDR3 in DNA: TGCGCCAGCAGCCAGAGGGGGCAAGAGACCCAGTACTTC.

This chain connects TRBV6-1 to TRBJ1-5, with TRBD1 matching 11 bases. Germline V gene data show CDR1 as MNHNS and CDR2 as SASEGT. After removal of 4 bases from V and 6 bases from J, the junction contained 11 bases not matched to a gene. This CDR3 spans 17 amino acids. The CDR3 sequence: CASSASGQGAYSQPQHF. The CDR3 DNA sequence: TGTGCCAGCAGTGCCAGCGGACAGGGGGCTTACTCTCAGCCCCAGCATTTT.

This sequence joins TRBV6-1 and TRBJ2-5; 8 bases map to TRBD2. Germline V gene sequence: CDR1 MNHNS, CDR2 SASEGT. This CDR3 is built from 13 residues. V lost 7 bases, J lost 4 bases, and 5 bases stayed unmatched. CDR3 region: CASTRGGGETQYF. The DNA for the CDR3 is TGTGCCAGCACCCGGGGGGGCGGAGAGACCCAGTACTTC.